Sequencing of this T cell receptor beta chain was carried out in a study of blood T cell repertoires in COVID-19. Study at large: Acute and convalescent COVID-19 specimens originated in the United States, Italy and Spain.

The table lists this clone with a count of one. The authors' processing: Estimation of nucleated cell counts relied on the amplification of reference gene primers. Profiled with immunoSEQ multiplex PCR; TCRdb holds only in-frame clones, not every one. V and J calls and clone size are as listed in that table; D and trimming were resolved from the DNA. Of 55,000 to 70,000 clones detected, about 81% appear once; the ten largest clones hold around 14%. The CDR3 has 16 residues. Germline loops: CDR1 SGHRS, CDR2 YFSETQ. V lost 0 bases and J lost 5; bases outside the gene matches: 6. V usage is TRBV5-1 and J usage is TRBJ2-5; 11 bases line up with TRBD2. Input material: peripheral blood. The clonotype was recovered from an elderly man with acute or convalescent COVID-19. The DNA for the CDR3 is TGCGCCAGCAGCTTGGATGGGACTAGCGGTCCGGAGACCCAGTACTTC. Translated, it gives CASSLDGTSGPETQYF.